The 18 T cell receptor beta chains listed next were all sequenced from one sample in a study of shared clonotypes between healthy human individuals. Generated by immunoSEQ multiplex PCR, the TCRdb table keeps only in-frame clones and is missing some. The sample lists about 500,000 clones; 75% to 80% were seen once. The sequenced sample consisted of PBMCs. Receptor source: a middle-aged woman in good health. Some clones in this sample may be carry-over from other donors' samples.

The chain couples TRBV21-1 to TRBJ2-1; the table's D call, TRBD2, was not checked against the DNA. TRBV21-1 is annotated as a pseudogene. The CDR3 extends over 15 amino acids. DNA of the CDR3: TGTGCCAGCAGCAAACGCGGGAGGGCCAAGAATGAGCAGTTCTTC. It specifies CASSKRGRAKNEQFF.

As for this clone: The junction does not match germline at one end; this may be a read error. The gene calls are TRBV4-1 and TRBJ2-7, with 16 bases identical to TRBD2. Per germline, CDR1 MGHRA and CDR2 YSYEKL. CDR3 length equals 14 residues. The CDR3 sequence: CASRPGLAGGKKNF. The DNA of the CDR3 is TGCGCCAGCAGGCCGGGACTAGCGGGAGGGAAGAAGAACTTC.

The chain recombines TRBV10-3 with TRBJ2-7, with 7 bases identical to TRBD2. The CDR3 is 13 residues long. Germline assignment: CDR1 ENHRY and CDR2 SYGVKD. The junction had 3 bases not matched to a gene; V was cut back by 5 bases and J by 2 bases. The CDR3 protein is CAISTSETYEQYF. CDR3 sequence (DNA): TGTGCCATCAGTACTAGCGAGACCTACGAGCAGTACTTC.

The chain links TRBV7-2 to TRBJ1-2; no clear D. CDR1 is SGHTA, CDR2 FQGNSA, per germline. The CDR3 covers 13 residues. V was shortened by 1 base and J by 7 bases, with 10 bases between the two germline ends. In DNA form, the CDR3 reads TGTGCCAGCAGCTTAGACGGTCCGCTTGGCTACACCTTC. Translation: CASSLDGPLGYTF.

The table lists this clone with many counts. The rearrangement links TRBV7-2 to TRBJ2-7; 8 bases align to TRBD2. CDR3 length equals 19 residues. Germline V gene lookup returns CDR1 SGHTA and CDR2 FQGNSA. V dropped 5 bases and J dropped 0; count of bases not matched to a gene: 18. In nucleotides, the CDR3 is TGTGCCAGCAGCCCAGGAGGGGGAGCGGGGGTTATTACCTCCTACGAGCAGTACTTC. This translates into CASSPGGGAGVITSYEQYF.

The chain joins TRBV9 to TRBJ1-2; 7 nucleotides align to TRBD1. Per germline, CDR1 SGDLS and CDR2 YYNGEE. Germline trimming cut 4 bases from V and 8 bases from J; bases unmatched to any gene: 14. CDR3 length: 15 residues. CDR3 residues: CASSSTTGEFGGYTF. CDR3 DNA: TGTGCCAGCAGCTCAACCACAGGGGAGTTTGGGGGCTACACCTTC.

To note about this clone: Relative to the germline gene, one junction end is altered; a read error may explain this. In DNA, the CDR3 is TGTGCCATCAGTCCAAGACTAGCGGGAAACACAAATACGCAGTATTTT. This codes for CAISPRLAGNTNTQYF. The chain joins TRBV10-3 to TRBJ2-3, with TRBD2 identical over 11 bases. This CDR3 region has 16 residues. CDR1 and CDR2 from the germline V gene are ENHRY and SYGVKD.

The V call is TRBV9, the J call TRBJ2-7; 8 nucleotides match TRBD2. CDR1 and CDR2 (germline): SGDLS, YYNGEE. With V trimmed by 5 bases and J by 0 bases, 7 bases remained unmatched. The CDR3 contains 15 residues. CDR3 coding DNA: TGTGCCAGCAGTGTTGGCAGCGGGAGCTCCTACGAGCAGTACTTC. It encodes CASSVGSGSSYEQYF.

To note about this clone: With a much larger clone just one base away, this may be a read error. The V gene is TRBV9, the J gene TRBJ2-3, with a possible D match to TRBD2 (6 bases). CDR3 size: 17 residues. V lost 0 bases and J 1 base, leaving 15 bases between the germline ends. CDR1 is SGDLS, CDR2 YYNGEE, per germline. CDR3 in DNA: TGTGCCAGCAGCGTAGGGTCTAGCGCTACTGGCACAGATACGCAGTATTTT. This sequence encodes CASSVGSSATGTDTQYF.

A word on this clone: This specimen includes other DNA sequences encoding the same CDR3. The V gene is TRBV18, the J gene TRBJ2-7; the match to TRBD1 covers 9 bases. CDR3 size: 14 residues. Germline CDR1 KGHSH, CDR2 LQKENI. Unmatched junction bases numbered 7, after V lost 6 bases and J lost 4 bases. CDR3 DNA sequence: TGTGCCAGCTCGCCCGGGACAGGGATATACGAGCAGTACTTC. This codes for CASSPGTGIYEQYF.

This chain joins TRBV5-4 and TRBJ2-3; 10 nucleotides match TRBD2. The CDR3 has 16 amino acids. Germline loops: CDR1 SGHNT, CDR2 YYREEE (reference sequence). J gave up 5 bases and V 3 bases, and 9 bases lay outside the gene matches. The chain's CDR3 is CASSSTSGSRQDTQYF. DNA for the CDR3: TGTGCCAGCAGCTCGACTAGCGGGTCGAGACAAGATACGCAGTATTTT.

Details on this clone: Just one base apart from a much larger clone, this may be a read error. The chain uses TRBV6-5 and TRBJ1-4, with unresolved D. The CDR3 extends over 14 amino acids. Trimming stripped 2 bases from V and 0 bases from J, with 4 bases between. The germline V gene encodes CDR1 MNHEY and CDR2 SVGAGI. The DNA of the CDR3 is TGTGCCAGCAGTTACGGTACAACTAATGAAAAACTGTTTTTT. Encoded protein: CASSYGTTNEKLFF.

The CDR3 loop reads CASSLSLSGRANNEQFF. The CDR3 nucleotides read TGTGCCAGCAGTTTATCCCTGAGCGGGAGGGCAAACAATGAGCAGTTCTTC. The rearrangement joins TRBV27 to TRBJ2-1, with 10 bases identical to TRBD2. The CDR3 has 17 residues. CDR1 and CDR2 (germline): MNHEY, SMNVEV (reference sequence). V was pared by 0 bases and J by 5 bases, with 7 bases of the junction left unmatched.

This clone has more than one count but fewer than ten. The rearrangement uses TRBV30 and TRBJ2-1; 10 bases fit TRBD2. This CDR3 has 14 residues. The J segment lost 7 bases and the V segment lost 5 bases, leaving 8 bases of the junction unmatched. CDR1 and CDR2 (germline): GTSNPN, SVGIG (reference sequence). CDR3 loop: CAWESGRAGNEQFF. CDR3 bases: TGTGCCTGGGAGAGCGGGAGGGCCGGGAATGAGCAGTTCTTC.

This clone has a handful of counts. The gene calls are TRBV7-2 and TRBJ2-3, with 8 bases fitting TRBD1. V lost 0 bases, J lost 3 bases, and 5 bases stayed unmatched. CDR3 length: 16 residues. Germline assignment: CDR1 SGHTA and CDR2 FQGNSA. DNA of the CDR3: TGTGCCAGCAGCTTAGCGGCAGGGGGCTTAACAGATACGCAGTATTTT. It codes for CASSLAAGGLTDTQYF. Filled out from reference TRBV7-2 and TRBJ2-3, the complete variable domain reads GAGVSQSPSNKVTEKGKDVELRCDPISGHTALYWYRQSLGQGLEFLIYFQGNSAPDKSGLPSDRFSAERTGGSVSTLTIQRTQQEDSAVYLCASSLAAGGLTDTQYFGPGTRLTVL.

The table lists this clone with many counts. The rearrangement uses TRBV7-2 and TRBJ2-7, with D possibly called TRBD1 or TRBD2 (6 bases each). Germline lookup yields CDR1 SGHTA and CDR2 FQGNSA. This CDR3 is built from 15 residues. Trimming cost V 5 bases and J 2 bases, with 16 bases left between them. CDR3 in amino acids: CASSREGGGPYEQYF. In nucleotides, the CDR3 is TGTGCCAGCAGCCGTGAGGGGGGAGGCCCCTACGAGCAGTACTTC.

The rearrangement uses TRBV6-1 and TRBJ2-7; D is ambiguous. V shed 6 bases and J shed 3 bases, with 3 bases lying between them. The CDR3 covers 10 residues. Germline V gene sequence: CDR1 MNHNS, CDR2 SASEGT. CDR3 sequence (DNA): TGTGCCAGCAGGCGCTACGAGCAGTACTTC. As protein: CASRRYEQYF.

This clone has a handful of counts. The J gene is TRBJ2-7, the V gene TRBV2; D may be TRBD1 (6 bases). V lost 10 bases and J 5 bases, leaving 15 bases between the germline ends. The CDR3 length is 12 residues. CDR1 and CDR2 (germline): SNHLY, FYNNEI. This CDR3 is CATRQGIHEQYF. The CDR3 DNA is TGTGCCACCAGGCAGGGGATCCACGAGCAGTACTTC.